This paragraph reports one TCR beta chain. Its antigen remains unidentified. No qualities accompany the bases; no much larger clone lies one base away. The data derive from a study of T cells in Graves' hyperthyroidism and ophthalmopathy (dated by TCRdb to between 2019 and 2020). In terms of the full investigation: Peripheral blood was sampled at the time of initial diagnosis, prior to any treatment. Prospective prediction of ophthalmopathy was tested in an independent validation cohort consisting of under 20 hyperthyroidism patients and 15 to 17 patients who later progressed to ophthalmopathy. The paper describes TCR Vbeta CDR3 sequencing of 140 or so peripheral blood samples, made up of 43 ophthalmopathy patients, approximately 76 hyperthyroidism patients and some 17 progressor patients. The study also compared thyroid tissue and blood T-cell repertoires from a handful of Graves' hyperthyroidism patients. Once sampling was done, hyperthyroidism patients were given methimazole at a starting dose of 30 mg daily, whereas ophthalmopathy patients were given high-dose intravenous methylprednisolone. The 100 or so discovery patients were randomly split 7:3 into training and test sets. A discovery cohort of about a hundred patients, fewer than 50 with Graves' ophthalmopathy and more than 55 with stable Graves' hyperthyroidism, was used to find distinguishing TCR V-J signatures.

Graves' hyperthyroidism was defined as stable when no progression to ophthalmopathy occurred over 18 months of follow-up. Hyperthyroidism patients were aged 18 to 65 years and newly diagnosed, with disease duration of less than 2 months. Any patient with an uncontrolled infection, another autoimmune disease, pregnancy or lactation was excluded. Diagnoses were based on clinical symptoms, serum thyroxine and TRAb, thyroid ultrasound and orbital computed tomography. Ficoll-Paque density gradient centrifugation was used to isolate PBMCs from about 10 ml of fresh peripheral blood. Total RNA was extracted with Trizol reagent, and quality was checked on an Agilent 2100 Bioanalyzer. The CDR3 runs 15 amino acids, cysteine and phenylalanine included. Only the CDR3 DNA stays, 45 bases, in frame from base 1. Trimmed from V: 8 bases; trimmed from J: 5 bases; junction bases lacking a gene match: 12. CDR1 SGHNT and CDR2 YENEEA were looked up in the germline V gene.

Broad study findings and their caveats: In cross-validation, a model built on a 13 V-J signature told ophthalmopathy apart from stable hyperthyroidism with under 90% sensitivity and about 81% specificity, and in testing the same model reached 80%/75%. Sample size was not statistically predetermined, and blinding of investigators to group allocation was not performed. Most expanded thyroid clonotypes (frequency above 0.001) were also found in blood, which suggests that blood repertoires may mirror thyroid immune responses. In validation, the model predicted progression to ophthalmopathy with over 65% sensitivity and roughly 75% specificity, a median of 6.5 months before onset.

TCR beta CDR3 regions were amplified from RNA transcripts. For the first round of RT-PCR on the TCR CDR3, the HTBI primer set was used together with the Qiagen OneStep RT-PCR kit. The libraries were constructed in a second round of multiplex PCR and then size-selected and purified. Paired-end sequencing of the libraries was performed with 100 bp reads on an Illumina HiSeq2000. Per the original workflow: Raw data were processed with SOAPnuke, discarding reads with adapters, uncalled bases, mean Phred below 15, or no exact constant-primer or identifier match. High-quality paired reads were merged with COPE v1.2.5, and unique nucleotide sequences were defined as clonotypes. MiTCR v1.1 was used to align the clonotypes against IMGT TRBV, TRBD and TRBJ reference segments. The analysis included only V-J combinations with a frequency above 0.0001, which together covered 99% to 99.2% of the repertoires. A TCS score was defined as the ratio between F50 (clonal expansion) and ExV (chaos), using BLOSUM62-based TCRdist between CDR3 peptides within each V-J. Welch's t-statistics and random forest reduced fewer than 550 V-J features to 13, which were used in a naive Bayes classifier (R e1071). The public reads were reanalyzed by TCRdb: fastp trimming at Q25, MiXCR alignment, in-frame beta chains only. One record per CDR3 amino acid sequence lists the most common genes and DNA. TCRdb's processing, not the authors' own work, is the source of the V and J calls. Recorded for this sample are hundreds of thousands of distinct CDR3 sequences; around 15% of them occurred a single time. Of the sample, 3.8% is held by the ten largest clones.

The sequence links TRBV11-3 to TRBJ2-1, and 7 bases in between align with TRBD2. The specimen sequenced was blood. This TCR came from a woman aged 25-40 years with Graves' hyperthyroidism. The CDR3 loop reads CASLPWASGNNEQFF. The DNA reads TGTGCCAGCCTCCCGTGGGCTAGCGGAAACAATGAGCAGTTCTTC.